The 23 T cell receptor beta chains presented below share a single source sample, sequenced in a study of shared clonotypes between healthy human individuals. Using immunoSEQ multiplex PCR, the repertoire was profiled, and TCRdb retains in-frame clones only, with some absent. The sample has around 690,000 clones, about 90% seen once. Material for sequencing was memory CD8+ T cells from PBMCs. Subset reported: CD45RO+ cells pooled with CCR7-negative TemRA cells. These receptors all come from a man aged 18 to 29 in good health. Some clones in this sample may be carry-over from other donors' samples.

The chain is built from TRBV27 and TRBJ2-7, with TRBD1 matching 8 bases. Germline lookup yields CDR1 MNHEY and CDR2 SMNVEV (reference sequence). V was pared by 7 bases and J by 5 bases, with 1 base of the junction left unmatched. This CDR3 region has 11 residues. The CDR3 sequence is CASTGGNEQYF. CDR3 coding DNA: TGTGCCAGCACAGGGGGCAACGAGCAGTACTTC.

This clone was detected many times. The chain uses TRBV5-1 and TRBJ2-7, with 9 nucleotides matching TRBD1. Germline V CDR1 and CDR2: SGHRS, YFSETQ. The CDR3 is made up of 15 amino acids. After removal of 6 bases from V and 0 bases from J, the junction contained 7 bases not matched to a gene. As DNA, the CDR3 is TGCGCCAGCATGGGTGGACAGGGGAGCTCCTACGAGCAGTACTTC. Translating it yields CASMGGQGSSYEQYF.

The chain carries TRBV6-6 and TRBJ2-7, with TRBD1 identical over 7 bases. CDR1 MNHNY and CDR2 SVGAGI come from the germline V gene (reference sequence). V lost 7 bases and J lost 0; bases outside the gene matches: 9. This CDR3 region has 15 residues. CDR3 nucleotide sequence: TGTGCCAGCAACAAGATCCGGGACAGCTCCTACGAGCAGTACTTC. It translates to CASNKIRDSSYEQYF.

This clone was observed once. The genes are TRBV7-3 and TRBJ2-5; D may be TRBD2 (6 bases). Germline V CDR1 and CDR2: SGHTA, FQGTGA. Deletions cut 5 bases from V and 4 bases from J, with 17 bases between. This CDR3 is 15 amino acids long. The CDR3 DNA reads TGTGCCAGCAGCCCCGACGGGGGTAGCACAGAGACCCAGTACTTC. Encoded protein: CASSPDGGSTETQYF.

V gene TRBV11-2 combines with J gene TRBJ2-2; no firm D call. Germline CDR1 SGHAT, CDR2 FQNNGV. The CDR3 spans 14 residues. V gave up 4 bases and J gave up 4 bases, with 10 bases separating them. In nucleotides, the CDR3 is TGTGCCAGCAGCTCTAGGGAAGGCACCGGGGAGCTGTTTTTT. It yields the protein CASSSREGTGELFF.

The CDR3 protein is CASSKVKGTEGYTF. The CDR3 DNA sequence: TGTGCCAGCAGCAAGGTCAAGGGAACGGAAGGCTACACCTTC. This sequence joins TRBV21-1 and TRBJ1-2. TRBV21-1 is a known pseudogene. There are 14 residues in the CDR3.

This clone occurred once. V and J are TRBV12-2 and TRBJ1-5. TRBV12-2 is listed as a pseudogene. CDR3 size: 19 residues. The CDR3 coding sequence is TGTGCAAGTCGCTTAGTTGTGGGGACCAGGCTGTCTCGCAATCAGCCCCAGCATTTT. Protein sequence: CASRLVVGTRLSRNQPQHF.

The rearrangement links TRBV28 to TRBJ2-5, with D tentatively TRBD1 or TRBD2 (5 bases each). V was clipped by 6 bases and J by 6 bases, with 20 bases between them. Germline loops: CDR1 MDHEN, CDR2 SYDVKM. The CDR3 sequence is 15 residues long. In DNA, the CDR3 is TGTGCCAGCAGCCAAGGGGACCGTCAGTTGAAGACCCAGTACTTC. Residues: CASSQGDRQLKTQYF.

The V call is TRBV27, the J call TRBJ2-3, with 14 bases fitting TRBD2. The germline gives CDR1 MNHEY, CDR2 SMNVEV (reference sequence). The CDR3 length is 15 residues. The junction had 2 bases not matched to a gene; V was cut back by 5 bases and J by 4 bases. CDR3 sequence (DNA): TGTGCCAGCAGTGGACTAGCGGGAGGTGCAGATACGCAGTATTTT. Its translation: CASSGLAGGADTQYF.

The chain employs TRBV18 and TRBJ2-7; 8 nucleotides align to TRBD1. The germline gives CDR1 KGHSH, CDR2 LQKENI. The CDR3 runs 16 residues. V lost 5 bases to trimming and J lost 5 bases; unmatched junction nucleotides: 14. The CDR3 spells CASSAPRQGSSDEQYF. Here the CDR3 DNA reads TGTGCCAGCTCAGCCCCCCGACAGGGGAGTTCGGACGAGCAGTACTTC. The full variable domain, with the rest looked up from reference TRBV18 and TRBJ2-7, is NAGVMQNPRHLVRRRGQEARLRCSPMKGHSHVYWYRQLPEEGLKFMVYLQKENIIDESGMPKERFSAEFPKEGPSILRIQQVVRGDSAAYFCASSAPRQGSSDEQYFGPGTRLTVT.

The chain links TRBV27 to TRBJ2-3; 10 bases are shared with TRBD2. CDR3 length: 15 amino acids. Trimming removed 5 bases from V and 3 bases from J; junction bases left unmatched: 5. Germline CDR1 reads MNHEY; CDR2 reads SMNVEV (reference sequence). The CDR3 sequence: CASSLYSGGTDTQYF. CDR3 DNA sequence: TGTGCCAGCAGTCTCTATAGCGGGGGGACAGATACGCAGTATTTT.

The J gene is TRBJ2-7, the V gene TRBV9, with 10 bases fitting TRBD2. J lost 4 bases, V lost 4 bases, and 11 bases had no gene match. The CDR3 loop spans 16 amino acids. Germline loops: CDR1 SGDLS, CDR2 YYNGEE. The chain's CDR3 is CASSLHGASGSYEQYF. In DNA form, the CDR3 reads TGTGCCAGCAGCCTGCATGGGGCTAGCGGGAGTTACGAGCAGTACTTC. Based on the CDR3 plus reference TRBV9 and TRBJ2-7, the full variable domain is DSGVTQTPKHLITATGQRVTLRCSPRSGDLSVYWYQQSLDQGLQFLIQYYNGEERAKGNILERFSAQQFPDLHSELNLSSLELGDSALYFCASSLHGASGSYEQYFGPGTRLTVT.

The CDR3 region is CASSPGQESQPQHF. DNA of the CDR3: TGTGCCAGCAGTCCGGGACAGGAATCACAGCCCCAGCATTTT. The chain links TRBV27 to TRBJ1-5; TRBD1 matches at 8 bases. The CDR3 is made up of 14 amino acids. J lost 7 bases, V lost 5 bases, and 7 bases had no gene match. Germline V CDR1 and CDR2: MNHEY, SMNVEV (reference sequence).

The chain has TRBV5-4 and TRBJ2-1; tentative D call: TRBD2 (6 bases). There are 20 residues in the CDR3. Trimming cost V 0 bases and J 4 bases, with 26 bases left between them. Germline V gene sequence: CDR1 SGHNT, CDR2 YYREEE (reference sequence). The CDR3 DNA follows: TGTGCCAGCAGCTTGGAGGCGGAACTAGCTCCCGGGGGAGGATACAATGAGCAGTTCTTC. Translation gives CASSLEAELAPGGGYNEQFF.

This rearrangement joins TRBV9 to TRBJ2-7; D possibly matches TRBD1 or TRBD2 (5 bases each). CDR1 and CDR2 (germline): SGDLS, YYNGEE. This CDR3 comprises 14 residues. Trimming cost V 4 bases and J 4 bases, with 15 bases left between them. Written as DNA, the CDR3 is TGTGCCAGCAGCCCCGAGGGCAGGGCTTACGAGCAGTACTTC. Residues: CASSPEGRAYEQYF.

The V gene is TRBV7-8, the J gene TRBJ1-1, with D possibly being TRBD1 (6 bases). CDR1 and CDR2 from the germline V gene are SGHVS and FQNEAQ. The V and J ends lost 6 bases and 6 bases respectively, with 20 bases between them. The CDR3 is 15 residues long. The CDR3 loop is CASRVSGQAGAEAFF. CDR3 DNA: TGTGCCAGCAGGGTTTCGGGACAAGCCGGGGCTGAAGCTTTCTTT.

V usage is TRBV9 and J usage is TRBJ1-5, with a tentative D call TRBD1 (5 bases). V lost 6 bases, J lost 0 bases, and 13 bases lay in between. The CDR3 has 15 residues. Germline V lookup: CDR1 SGDLS, CDR2 YYNGEE. CDR3 sequence: CASTPDSNSNQPQHF. The DNA of the CDR3 is TGTGCCAGCACCCCCGACAGTAATAGCAATCAGCCCCAGCATTTT.

The chain carries TRBV7-9 and TRBJ2-7; 10 bases are a match to TRBD2. The V gene's germline CDR1 is SEHNR and CDR2 FQNEAQ (reference sequence). V trimming: 5 bases; J trimming: 6 bases; junction bases outside the gene matches: 4. The CDR3 loop spans 13 amino acids. Here the CDR3 reads CASSPTSGPEQYF. The CDR3 DNA follows: TGTGCCAGCAGCCCGACTAGCGGGCCCGAGCAGTACTTC.

The chain employs TRBV11-2 and TRBJ2-7; 8 bases map to TRBD2. Per the germline V gene, CDR1 is SGHAT and CDR2 is FQNNGV. With 0 bases clipped from V and 5 bases from J, the junction kept 15 bases outside the gene matches. CDR3 size: 18 residues. The CDR3 loop reads CASSLDEGEREGLHEQYF. The DNA of the CDR3 is TGTGCCAGCAGCTTAGATGAGGGCGAACGGGAGGGCCTCCACGAGCAGTACTTC.

The chain joins TRBV10-3 to TRBJ2-7; D is uncertain. The CDR3 runs to 13 residues. Per the germline V gene, CDR1 is ENHRY and CDR2 is SYGVKD. Trimming left V 3 bases short and J 4 bases short, with 10 bases between. The CDR3 loop reads CAISEGTLYEQYF. CDR3 bases: TGTGCCATCAGTGAAGGCACCCTATACGAGCAGTACTTC.

V usage is TRBV2 and J usage is TRBJ2-7; 7 bases are a match to TRBD2. With V trimmed by 6 bases and J by 2 bases, 7 bases remained unmatched. Germline CDR1 is SNHLY and CDR2 is FYNNEI. The CDR3 contains 14 residues. The DNA of the CDR3 is TGTGCCAGCAGATTACGGCTAGCGGCCTACGAGCAGTACTTC. Protein: CASRLRLAAYEQYF.

The rearrangement uses TRBV5-6 and TRBJ1-1; D gene uncertain. CDR1 is SGHDT, CDR2 YYEEEE, per germline. Deletions cut 4 bases from V and 5 bases from J, with 15 bases between. CDR3 length: 14 residues. The CDR3 coding sequence is TGTGCCAGCAGCCAGTTTGTGCGGGGAACTGAAGCTTTCTTT. Its protein product is CASSQFVRGTEAFF.

As for this clone: This specimen includes other DNA sequences encoding the same CDR3. V usage is TRBV7-6 and J usage is TRBJ2-7; possible D gene TRBD2, 5 bases. The V and J ends lost 1 base and 4 bases respectively, with 8 bases between them. Germline V CDR1 and CDR2: SGHVS, FNYEAQ. This CDR3 comprises 13 residues. The CDR3 sequence is CASSLGEGYEQYF. CDR3 DNA sequence: TGTGCCAGCAGCTTAGGAGAGGGATACGAGCAGTACTTC.